The rows below give T cell receptor beta chains drawn from one sample of a study of blood T cells in healthy people across ages. TCRdb ran MiXCR on the 5' RACE reads and lists one entry per CDR3 protein. The table has about 280,000 distinct CDR3 sequences, less than 30% seen once; the top ten hold 25% to 35%. Sequenced sample: blood. Receptors originate from a woman in her 70s in good health. Each CDR3 is given with its conserved first and last residue. A D gene is named only where the DNA matches it firmly. Some rows mark clone size as missing; the rest say once, few, many or name a class of expanded clone.

V: TRBV28
D: TRBD1
J: TRBJ2-3
size: .
CDR3: CASRPGQGTAQYF
DNA: TGTGCCAGCAGGCCGGGACAGGGAACGGCCCAGTATTTT

V: TRBV29-1
D: TRBD1
J: TRBJ2-1
size: .
CDR3: CSVEGGQGSNEQFF
DNA: TGCAGCGTTGAAGGGGGACAGGGTTCCAATGAGCAGTTCTTC

V: TRBV28
D: .
J: TRBJ2-4
size: few
CDR3: CASSFSRPPKNIQYF
DNA: TGTGCCAGCAGTTTTTCCCGCCCCCCCAAAAACATTCAGTACTTC

V: TRBV15
D: .
J: TRBJ2-5
size: .
CDR3: CATSRDQGEAQYF
DNA: TGTGCCACCAGCAGAGATCAAGGCGAGGCCCAGTACTTC

V: TRBV6-2/TRBV6-3
D: .
J: TRBJ1-2
size: few
CDR3: CASSYGQDYGYTF
DNA: TGTGCCAGCAGTTACGGACAAGACTATGGCTACACCTTC

V: TRBV5-5
D: .
J: TRBJ1-1
size: .
CDR3: CASSQITGEAFF
DNA: TGTGCCAGCAGCCAGATTACAGGGGAAGCTTTCTTT

V: TRBV16
D: .
J: TRBJ1-6
size: .
CDR3: CASSQYGSLNSPLHF
DNA: TGTGCCAGCAGCCAATACGGATCTTTGAATTCACCCCTCCACTTT

V: TRBV5-1
D: .
J: TRBJ2-3
size: .
CDR3: CASSSDWADTRYF
DNA: TGCGCCAGCAGCTCCGACTGGGCAGATACGCGGTATTTT

V: TRBV11-1
D: TRBD2
J: TRBJ2-2
size: .
CDR3: CASSSHGGDSNTGELFF
DNA: TGTGCCAGCAGCTCTCACGGGGGGGATTCGAACACCGGGGAGCTGTTTTTT

V: TRBV4-2
D: .
J: TRBJ2-7
size: .
CDR3: CASSQELVKAYEQYF
DNA: TGTGCCAGCAGCCAAGAACTAGTCAAGGCCTACGAGCAGTACTTC